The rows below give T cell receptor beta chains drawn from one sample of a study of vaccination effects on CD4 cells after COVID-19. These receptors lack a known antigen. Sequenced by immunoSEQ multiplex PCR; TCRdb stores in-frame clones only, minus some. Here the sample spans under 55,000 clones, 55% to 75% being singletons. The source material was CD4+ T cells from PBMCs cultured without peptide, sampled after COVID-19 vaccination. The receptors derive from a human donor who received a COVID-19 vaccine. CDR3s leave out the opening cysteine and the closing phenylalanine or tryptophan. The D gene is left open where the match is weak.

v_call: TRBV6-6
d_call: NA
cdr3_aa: ASSMEGTQY

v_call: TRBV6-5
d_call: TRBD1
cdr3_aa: ASSYGTGGLRETQY

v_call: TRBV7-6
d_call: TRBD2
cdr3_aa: ASSPRLAGASYEQY

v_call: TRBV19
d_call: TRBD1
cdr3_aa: ASSTRTGLEGRETQY

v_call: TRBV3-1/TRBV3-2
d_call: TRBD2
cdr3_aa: ASSHSGANNEQF

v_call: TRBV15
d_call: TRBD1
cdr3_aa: ATSREGQGLLEQY

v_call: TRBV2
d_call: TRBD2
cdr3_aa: ASSALAGGFNEQF

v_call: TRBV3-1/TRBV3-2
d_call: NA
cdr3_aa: ASSQEGLGNQPQH

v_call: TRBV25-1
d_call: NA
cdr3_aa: ASSEIDRNTEAF

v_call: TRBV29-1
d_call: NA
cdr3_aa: SVESGINTEAF

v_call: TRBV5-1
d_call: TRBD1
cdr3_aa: ASSPYGTGDQPQH

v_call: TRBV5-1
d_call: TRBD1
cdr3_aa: ASSVWGDRVDTQY

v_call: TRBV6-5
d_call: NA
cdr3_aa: ASRPTFGVRYEQY

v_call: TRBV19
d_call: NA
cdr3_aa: ASSIRKGEYGYT

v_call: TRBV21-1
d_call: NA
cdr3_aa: ASSVVRGWFVSDTQY

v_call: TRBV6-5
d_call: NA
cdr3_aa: ASSYSRDRETYEQY

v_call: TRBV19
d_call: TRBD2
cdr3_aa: ASSIYISAGLAKNIQY

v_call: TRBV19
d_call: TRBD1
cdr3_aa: ASSVTRQGNPYEQY

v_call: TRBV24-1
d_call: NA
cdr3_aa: ATSAGDYGYT

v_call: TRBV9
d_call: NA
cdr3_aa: ASRRNTGELF

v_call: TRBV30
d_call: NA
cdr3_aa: AWSVSRGRGSNQPQH

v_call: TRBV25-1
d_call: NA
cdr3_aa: ASSEVPQGRGSYEQY

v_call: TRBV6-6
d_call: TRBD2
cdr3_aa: ASSYAGGDYEQY

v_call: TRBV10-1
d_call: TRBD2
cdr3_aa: ASSDRGLARFAQY

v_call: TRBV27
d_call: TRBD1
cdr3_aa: ATYGAGQVREQY

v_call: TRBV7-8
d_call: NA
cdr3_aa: ASSLSTGAYGYT

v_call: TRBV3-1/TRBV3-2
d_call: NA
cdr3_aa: ASSQVRFYEQY

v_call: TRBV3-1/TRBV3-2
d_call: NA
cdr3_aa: ASSPRTSKNIQY

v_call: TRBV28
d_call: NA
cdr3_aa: ASSAPREEGETQY

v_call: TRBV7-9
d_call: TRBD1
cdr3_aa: ASSPRTGVVHSPLH

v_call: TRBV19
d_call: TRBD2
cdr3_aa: ASSIAPSSGISYEQY

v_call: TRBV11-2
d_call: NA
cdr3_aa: ASTPRMKQY

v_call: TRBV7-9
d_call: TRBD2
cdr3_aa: ASSLAGFSYEQY

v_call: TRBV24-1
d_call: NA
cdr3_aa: ATSDLISAGYGLYEQY

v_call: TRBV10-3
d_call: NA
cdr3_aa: AISPTSANNEQF

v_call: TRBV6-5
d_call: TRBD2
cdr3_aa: ASSYSLAESYEQY

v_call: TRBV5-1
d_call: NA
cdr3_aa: ASSLGSRGTNEKLF

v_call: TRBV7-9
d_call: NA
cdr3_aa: ASSLPMGEQY

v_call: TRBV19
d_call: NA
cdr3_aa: ASSVRQADQPQH

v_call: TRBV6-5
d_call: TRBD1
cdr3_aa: ASRHGTGTYGYT

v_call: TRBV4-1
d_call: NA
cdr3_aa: ASSQTGSGWEKLF

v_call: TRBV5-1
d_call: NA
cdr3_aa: ASSFNAISSYEQY

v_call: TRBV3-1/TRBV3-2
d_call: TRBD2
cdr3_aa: ASSRTSEGYNEQF

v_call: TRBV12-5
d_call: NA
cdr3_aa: ASAKTVQGFTEAF

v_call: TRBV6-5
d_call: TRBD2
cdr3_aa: ASSSGTTLYTQY

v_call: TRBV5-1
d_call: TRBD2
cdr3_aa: ASSPPLSGGAAGELF

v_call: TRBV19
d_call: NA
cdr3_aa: ASSTQLYTNTGELF

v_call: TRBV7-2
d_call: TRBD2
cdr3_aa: ASSSGGAGETQY

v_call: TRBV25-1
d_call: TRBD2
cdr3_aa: ASSDRRSGGRETQY